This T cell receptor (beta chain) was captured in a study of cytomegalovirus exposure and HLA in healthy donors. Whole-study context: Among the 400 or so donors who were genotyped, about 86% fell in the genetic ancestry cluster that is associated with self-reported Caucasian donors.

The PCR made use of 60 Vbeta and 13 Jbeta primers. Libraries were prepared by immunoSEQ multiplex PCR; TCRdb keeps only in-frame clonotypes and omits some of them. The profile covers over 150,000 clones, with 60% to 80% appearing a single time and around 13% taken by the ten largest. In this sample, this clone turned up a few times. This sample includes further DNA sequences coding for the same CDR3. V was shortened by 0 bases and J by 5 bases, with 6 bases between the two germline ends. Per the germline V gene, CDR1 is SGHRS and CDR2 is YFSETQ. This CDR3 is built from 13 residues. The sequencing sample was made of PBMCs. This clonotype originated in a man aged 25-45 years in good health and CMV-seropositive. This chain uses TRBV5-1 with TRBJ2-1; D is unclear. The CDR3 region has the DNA TGCGCCAGCAGCTTGGACTACAACAATGAGCAGTTCTTC. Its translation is CASSLDYNNEQFF.